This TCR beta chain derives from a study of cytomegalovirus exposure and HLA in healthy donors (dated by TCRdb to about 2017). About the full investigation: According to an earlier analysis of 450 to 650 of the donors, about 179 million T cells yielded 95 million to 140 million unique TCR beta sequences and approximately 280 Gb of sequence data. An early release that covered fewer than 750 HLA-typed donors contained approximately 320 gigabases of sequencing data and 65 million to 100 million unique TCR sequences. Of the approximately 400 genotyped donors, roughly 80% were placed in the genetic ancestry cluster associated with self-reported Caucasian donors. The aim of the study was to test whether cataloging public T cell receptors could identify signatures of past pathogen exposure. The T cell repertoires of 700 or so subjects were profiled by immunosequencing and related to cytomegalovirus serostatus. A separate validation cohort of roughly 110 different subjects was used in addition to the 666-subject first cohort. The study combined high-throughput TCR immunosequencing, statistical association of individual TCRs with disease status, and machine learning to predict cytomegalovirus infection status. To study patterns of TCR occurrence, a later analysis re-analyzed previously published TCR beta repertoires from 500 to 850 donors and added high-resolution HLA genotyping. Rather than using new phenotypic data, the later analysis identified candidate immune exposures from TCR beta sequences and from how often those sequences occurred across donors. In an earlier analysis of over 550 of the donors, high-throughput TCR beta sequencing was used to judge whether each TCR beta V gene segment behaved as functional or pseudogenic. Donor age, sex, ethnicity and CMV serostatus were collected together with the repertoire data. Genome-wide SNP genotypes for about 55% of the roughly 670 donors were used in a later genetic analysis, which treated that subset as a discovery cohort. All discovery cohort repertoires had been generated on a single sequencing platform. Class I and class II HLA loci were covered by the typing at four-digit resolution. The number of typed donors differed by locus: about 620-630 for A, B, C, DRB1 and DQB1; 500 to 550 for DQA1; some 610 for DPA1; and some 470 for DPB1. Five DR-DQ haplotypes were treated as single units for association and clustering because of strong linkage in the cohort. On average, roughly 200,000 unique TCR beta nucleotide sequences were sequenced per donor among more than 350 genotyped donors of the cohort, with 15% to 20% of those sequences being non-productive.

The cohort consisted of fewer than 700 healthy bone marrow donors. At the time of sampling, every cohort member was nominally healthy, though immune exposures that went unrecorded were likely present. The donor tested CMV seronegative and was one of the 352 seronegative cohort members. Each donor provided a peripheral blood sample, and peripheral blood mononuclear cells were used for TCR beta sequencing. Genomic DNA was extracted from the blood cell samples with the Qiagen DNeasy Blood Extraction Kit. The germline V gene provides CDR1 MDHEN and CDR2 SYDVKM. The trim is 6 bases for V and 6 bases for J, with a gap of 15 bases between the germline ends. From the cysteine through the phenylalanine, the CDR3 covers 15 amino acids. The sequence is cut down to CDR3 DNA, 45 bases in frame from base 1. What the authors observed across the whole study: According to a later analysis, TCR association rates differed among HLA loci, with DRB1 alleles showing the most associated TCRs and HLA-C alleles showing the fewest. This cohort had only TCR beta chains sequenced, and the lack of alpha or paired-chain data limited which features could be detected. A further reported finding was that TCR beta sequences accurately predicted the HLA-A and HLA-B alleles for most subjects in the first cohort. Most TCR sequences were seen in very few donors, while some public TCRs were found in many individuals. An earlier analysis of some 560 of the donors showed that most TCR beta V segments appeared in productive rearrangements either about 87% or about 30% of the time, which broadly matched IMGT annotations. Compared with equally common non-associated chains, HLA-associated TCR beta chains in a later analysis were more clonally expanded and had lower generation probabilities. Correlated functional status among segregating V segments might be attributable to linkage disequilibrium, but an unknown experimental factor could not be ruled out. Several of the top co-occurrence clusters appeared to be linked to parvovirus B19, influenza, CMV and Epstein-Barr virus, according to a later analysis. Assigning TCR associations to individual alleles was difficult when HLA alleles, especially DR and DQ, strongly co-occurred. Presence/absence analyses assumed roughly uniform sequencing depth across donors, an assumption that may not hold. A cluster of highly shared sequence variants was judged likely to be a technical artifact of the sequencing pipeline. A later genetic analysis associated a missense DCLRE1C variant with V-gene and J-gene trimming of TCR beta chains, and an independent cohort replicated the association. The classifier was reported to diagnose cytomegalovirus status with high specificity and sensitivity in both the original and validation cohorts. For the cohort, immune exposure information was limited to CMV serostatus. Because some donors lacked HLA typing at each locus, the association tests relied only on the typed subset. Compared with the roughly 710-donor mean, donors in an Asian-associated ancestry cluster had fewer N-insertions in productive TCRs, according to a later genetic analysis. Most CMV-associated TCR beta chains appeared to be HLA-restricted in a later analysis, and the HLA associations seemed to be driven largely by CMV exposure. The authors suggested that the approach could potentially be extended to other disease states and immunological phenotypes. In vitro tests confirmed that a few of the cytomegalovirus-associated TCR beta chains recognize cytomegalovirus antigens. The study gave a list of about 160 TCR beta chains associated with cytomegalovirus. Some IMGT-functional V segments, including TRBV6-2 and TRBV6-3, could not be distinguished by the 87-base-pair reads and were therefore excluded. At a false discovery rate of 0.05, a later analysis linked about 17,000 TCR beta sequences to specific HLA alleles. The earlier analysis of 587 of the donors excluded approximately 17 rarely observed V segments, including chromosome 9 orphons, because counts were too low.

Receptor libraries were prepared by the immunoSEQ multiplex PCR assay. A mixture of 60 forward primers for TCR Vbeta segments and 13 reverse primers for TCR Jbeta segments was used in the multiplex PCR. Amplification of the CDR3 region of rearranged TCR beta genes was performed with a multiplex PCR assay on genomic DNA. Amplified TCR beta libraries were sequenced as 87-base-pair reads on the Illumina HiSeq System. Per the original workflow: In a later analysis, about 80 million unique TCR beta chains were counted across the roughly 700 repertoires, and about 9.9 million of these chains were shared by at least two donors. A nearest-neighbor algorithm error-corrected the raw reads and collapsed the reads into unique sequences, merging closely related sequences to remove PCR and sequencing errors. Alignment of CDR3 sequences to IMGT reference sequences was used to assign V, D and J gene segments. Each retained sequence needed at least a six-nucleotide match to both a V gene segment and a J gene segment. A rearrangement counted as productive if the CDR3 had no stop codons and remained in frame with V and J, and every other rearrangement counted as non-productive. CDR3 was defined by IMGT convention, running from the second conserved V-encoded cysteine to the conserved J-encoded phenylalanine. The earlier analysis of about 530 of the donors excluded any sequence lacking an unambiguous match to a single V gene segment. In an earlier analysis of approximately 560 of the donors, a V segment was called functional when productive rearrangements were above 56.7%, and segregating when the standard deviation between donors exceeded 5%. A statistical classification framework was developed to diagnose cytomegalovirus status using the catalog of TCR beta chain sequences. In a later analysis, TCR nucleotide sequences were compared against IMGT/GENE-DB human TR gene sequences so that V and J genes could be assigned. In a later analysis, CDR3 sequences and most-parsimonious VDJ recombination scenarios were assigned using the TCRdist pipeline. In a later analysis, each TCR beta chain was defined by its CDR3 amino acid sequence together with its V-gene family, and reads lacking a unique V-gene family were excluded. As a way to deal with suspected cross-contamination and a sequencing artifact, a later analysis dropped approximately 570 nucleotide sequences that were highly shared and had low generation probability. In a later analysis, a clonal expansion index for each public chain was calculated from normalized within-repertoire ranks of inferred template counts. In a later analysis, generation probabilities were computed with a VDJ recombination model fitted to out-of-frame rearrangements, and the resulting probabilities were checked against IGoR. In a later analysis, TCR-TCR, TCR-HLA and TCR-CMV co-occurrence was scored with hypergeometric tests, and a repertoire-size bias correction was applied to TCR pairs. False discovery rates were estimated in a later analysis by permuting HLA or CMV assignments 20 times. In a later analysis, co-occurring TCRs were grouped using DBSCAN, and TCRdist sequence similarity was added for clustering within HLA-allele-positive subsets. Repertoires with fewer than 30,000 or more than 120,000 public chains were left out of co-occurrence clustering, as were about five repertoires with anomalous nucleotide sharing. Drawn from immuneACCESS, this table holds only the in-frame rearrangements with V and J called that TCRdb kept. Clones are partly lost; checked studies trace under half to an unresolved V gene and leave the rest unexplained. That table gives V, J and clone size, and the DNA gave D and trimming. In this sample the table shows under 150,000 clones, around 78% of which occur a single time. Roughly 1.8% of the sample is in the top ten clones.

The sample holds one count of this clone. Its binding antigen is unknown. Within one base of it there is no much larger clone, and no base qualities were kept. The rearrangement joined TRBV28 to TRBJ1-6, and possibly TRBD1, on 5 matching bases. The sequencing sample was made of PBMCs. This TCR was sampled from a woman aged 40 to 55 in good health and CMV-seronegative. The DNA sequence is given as TGTGCCAGCAGCGGCTTAGGGGAAGGTAATTCACCCCTCCACTTT. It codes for CASSGLGEGNSPLHF.